This T cell receptor beta chain derives from a study of Ad26.COV2.S vaccination and SARS-CoV-2 variants. Treatment of the sample: some 19 received Ad26.COV2.S at low or high dose, single or two shots; about 5 received placebo; per-sample allocation not given. It was on day 63 after the first vaccine or placebo injection that samples were taken. Profiled with immunoSEQ multiplex PCR; TCRdb holds only in-frame clones, not every one. The sample shows about 350,000 clones, about 87% of them seen only once. Germline V gene sequence: CDR1 LGHDT, CDR2 YNNKEL (reference sequence). The CDR3 is 17 residues long. The V end was cut by 1 base, the J end by 2 bases, with 16 bases between.

This sequence joins TRBV3-1 (or the pseudogene TRBV3-2) and TRBJ2-3; no clear D gene. The input for sequencing was peripheral blood, taken in a trial of Ad26.COV2.S vaccine versus placebo. This clonotype originated in a person between 18 and 65 years old who received the Ad26.COV2.S COVID-19 vaccine or a placebo. Here the CDR3 reads CASSQASPVTLTDTQYF. The CDR3 DNA reads as TGTGCCAGCAGCCAAGCGTCTCCCGTCACCCTCACAGATACGCAGTATTTT.